This T cell receptor (beta chain) is from a study of beta chain features in type 1 diabetes. Note on this clone: The antigen remains undetermined.

Expressed TCRB transcripts were sequenced, since all the RNA that had been isolated was reverse transcribed. Sequenced by immunoSEQ multiplex PCR; TCRdb stores in-frame clones only, minus some. This table has 40,000 to 65,000 clones, about 60% appearing once. Sorting with CD45RO/CCR7/CD25/CD127/CD95/CD27 yielded naive, central memory, regulatory and stem-like memory CD4+ cells. From germline, CDR1 is SGHNT and CDR2 YYREEE (reference sequence). CDR3 length: 16 amino acids. V shed 0 bases and J shed 3 bases, with 13 bases lying between them. Notes on the study in general: Sampled from patients, naive, central memory and Treg TCRB repertoires appeared more similar than those sampled from healthy donors. Moderately but significantly shorter TCRB CDR3s were found in Type 1 diabetes patients in all four CD4+ subsets.

V is TRBV5-4 and J is TRBJ2-1; D possibly corresponds to TRBD2 (6 bases). This sequence originates from a woman aged 25 to 39 with type 1 diabetes. The source material was stem cell memory CD4+ T cells from blood. CDR3 bases: TGTGCCAGCAGCTTGGGTGGTAGCGGCGACTACAATGAGCAGTTCTTC. It specifies CASSLGGSGDYNEQFF.